This T cell receptor beta chain stems from a study of CD8+CD57+ T cells in acquired aplastic anemia. As for the study in general: About 10 million reads, on average, were obtained for CD4+ cells from healthy donors.

This clonotype was seen a single time. Germline lookup yields CDR1 SGHVS and CDR2 FQNEAQ. The germline V and J ends were trimmed by 5 bases and 7 bases, with 12 bases remaining between them. The CDR3 has 13 residues. Profiles of TCR beta VDJ and CDR3 were generated from a genomic DNA template. MiXCR was run by TCRdb on the reads, yielding one entry per CDR3 protein. The table shows about 210,000 distinct CDR3 sequences, with roughly 35% occurring only once. The chain is built from TRBV7-8 and TRBJ1-5, with D possibly being TRBD1 (5 bases). The material sequenced was sorted CD4+, CD8+, or CD8+CD57+ T cells (not recorded which) from PBMCs. This TCR derives from a human donor in good health, serving as a control. CDR3 DNA: TGTGCCAGCAGCCCCCGGGGGGAACAGCCCCAGCATTTT. This translates into CASSPRGEQPQHF.